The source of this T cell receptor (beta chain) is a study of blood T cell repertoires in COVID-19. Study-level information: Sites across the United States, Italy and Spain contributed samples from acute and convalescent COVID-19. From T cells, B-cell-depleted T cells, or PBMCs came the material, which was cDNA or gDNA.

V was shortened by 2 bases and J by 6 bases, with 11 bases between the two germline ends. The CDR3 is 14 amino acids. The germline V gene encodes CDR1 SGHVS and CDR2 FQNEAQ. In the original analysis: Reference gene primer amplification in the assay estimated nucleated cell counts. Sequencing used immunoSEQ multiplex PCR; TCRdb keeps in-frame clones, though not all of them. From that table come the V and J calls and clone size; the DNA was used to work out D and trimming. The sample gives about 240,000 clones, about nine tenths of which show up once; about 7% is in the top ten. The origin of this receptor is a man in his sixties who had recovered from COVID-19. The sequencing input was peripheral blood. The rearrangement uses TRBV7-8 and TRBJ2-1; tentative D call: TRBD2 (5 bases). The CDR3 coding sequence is TGTGCCAGCAGCTTACAGGCTAGCCGCAATGAGCAGTTCTTC. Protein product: CASSLQASRNEQFF.